Only one count was recorded for the clone carrying this T cell receptor (beta chain). Its antigen is unknown. This CDR3 is built from 16 residues. Germline assignment: CDR1 SGHDT and CDR2 YYEEEE. V dropped 4 bases and J dropped 10 bases, with 24 bases sitting between them. The entry originates in a study of cytomegalovirus exposure and HLA in healthy donors. Across the whole study: Of 398 genotyped donors, roughly 81% clustered with self-reported Caucasian donors. Study outcomes and limitations: In a later analysis, productive TCRs from donors in an Asian-associated ancestry cluster reportedly carried fewer N-insertions than the cohort mean. A later analysis showed HLA-associated TCR beta chains outstripping equally common others in clonal expansion. Presence/absence comparisons presumed near-even sequencing depth among donors.

PCR amplification relied on 60 Vbeta primers (plus 13 Jbeta primers). Data came from immunoSEQ multiplex PCR; TCRdb stores just in-frame clones and leaves some out. The sample yields about 180,000 clones, around 76% seen once. This receptor was obtained from a woman aged 25 to 39 in good health and CMV-seropositive. Material: PBMCs. This chain connects TRBV5-6 to TRBJ2-1, with D perhaps matching TRBD1 (6 bases). CDR3 residues: CASSPFGRLGGPEQFF. The CDR3 DNA follows: TGTGCCAGCAGCCCATTTGGTCGGCTAGGGGGACCAGAGCAGTTCTTC.